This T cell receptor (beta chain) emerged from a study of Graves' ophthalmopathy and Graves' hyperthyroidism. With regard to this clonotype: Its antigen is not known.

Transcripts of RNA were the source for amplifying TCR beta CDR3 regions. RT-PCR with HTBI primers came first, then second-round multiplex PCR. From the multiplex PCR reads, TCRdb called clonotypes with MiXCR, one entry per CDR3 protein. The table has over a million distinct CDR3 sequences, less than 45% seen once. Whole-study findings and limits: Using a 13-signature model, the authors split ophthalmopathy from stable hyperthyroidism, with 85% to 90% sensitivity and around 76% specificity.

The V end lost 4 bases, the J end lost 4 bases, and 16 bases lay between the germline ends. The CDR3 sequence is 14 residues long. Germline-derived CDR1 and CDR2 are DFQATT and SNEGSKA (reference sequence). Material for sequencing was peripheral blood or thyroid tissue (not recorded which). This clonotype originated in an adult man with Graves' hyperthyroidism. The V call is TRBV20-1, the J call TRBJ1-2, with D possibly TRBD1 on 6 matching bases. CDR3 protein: CSAMGGGIAYGYTF. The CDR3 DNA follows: TGCAGTGCTATGGGGGGCGGTATCGCCTATGGCTACACCTTC.